These 25 T cell receptor beta chains share one sample of origin, sequenced in a study of cytomegalovirus exposure and HLA in healthy donors. With 60 Vbeta and 13 Jbeta primers, the PCR was carried out. Sequenced by immunoSEQ multiplex PCR; TCRdb stores in-frame clones only, minus some. Among 140,000 or so clones listed, 76% were seen once. The specimen was PBMCs. The receptors originated from a man aged 35-49 years in good health and CMV-seronegative.

This clone showed up just once. The V gene is TRBV5-1, the J gene TRBJ2-1, with 7 bases identical to TRBD2. Germline V gene data show CDR1 as SGHRS and CDR2 as YFSETQ. This CDR3 comprises 16 residues. V was clipped by 0 bases and J by 3 bases; unmatched bases: 6. CDR3 coding DNA: TGCGCCAGCAGCTTGGCGGGCGGGGGTTTCTACAATGAGCAGTTCTTC. Translated: CASSLAGGGFYNEQFF.

The chain combines TRBV19 with TRBJ2-7; D uncertain. The ends were cut back, 3 bases at V and 6 bases at J, with 12 bases in the middle. CDR3 length equals 13 residues. Germline V CDR1 and CDR2: LNHDA, SQIVND (reference sequence). The CDR3 here is CASSISPTSEQYF. The CDR3 region has the DNA TGTGCCAGTAGTATTTCCCCTACTTCCGAGCAGTACTTC.

This clone has a handful of counts. The chain uses TRBV7-3 and TRBJ2-5; TRBD1 might be the D (5 bases). The germline V gene has CDR1 SGHTA and CDR2 FQGTGA. The CDR3 is 14 amino acids. Trimming shortened V by 5 bases and J by 1 base, and 11 bases separated the two germline ends. CDR3 residues: CASSPGHAQETQYF. CDR3 in DNA: TGTGCCAGCAGCCCCGGACACGCCCAAGAGACCCAGTACTTC. The whole variable domain, remainder taken from reference TRBV7-3 and TRBJ2-5, is GAGVSQTPSNKVTEKGKYVELRCDPISGHTALYWYRQSLGQGPEFLIYFQGTGAADDSGLPNDRFFAVRPEGSVSTLKIQRTERGDSAVYLCASSPGHAQETQYFGPGTRLLVL.

This clone has a single count. The chain has TRBV5-4 and TRBJ1-4; D gene unclear. Germline lookup yields CDR1 SGHNT and CDR2 YYREEE (reference sequence). This CDR3 comprises 14 residues. Trimming removed 0 bases at V and 4 bases at J, with 7 bases between. This CDR3 reads CASSLAGGNEKLFF. The CDR3 DNA reads as TGTGCCAGCAGCTTGGCAGGAGGTAATGAAAAACTGTTTTTT.

The chain carries TRBV6-4 and TRBJ1-2; TRBD1 matches 12 bases. J was trimmed by 5 bases and V by 5 bases; bases with no gene match: 6. The CDR3 consists of 15 residues. Germline CDR1 MRHNA, CDR2 SNTAGT. The CDR3 sequence: CASSPGTGGGYGYTF. The CDR3 DNA follows: TGTGCCAGCAGTCCCGGGACAGGGGGCGGATATGGCTACACCTTC.

This chain links TRBV5-5 with TRBJ1-2; 7 bases align to TRBD1. The ends lost 4 bases at V and 6 bases at J; junction bases unmatched: 15. The CDR3 is 16 amino acids. Germline V gives CDR1 SGHKS, CDR2 YYEKEE (reference sequence). CDR3 sequence: CASSVRGQPGWDGYTF. CDR3 nucleotide sequence: TGTGCCAGCAGCGTTAGGGGACAGCCCGGTTGGGATGGCTACACCTTC.

Note on this clone: The junction departs from germline at one end; a sequencing error may be responsible. The chain joins TRBV6-1 to TRBJ2-5; TRBD1 matches at 8 bases. The CDR3 runs to 16 residues. Germline lookup yields CDR1 MNHNS and CDR2 SASEGT. CDR3 bases: TGTGTCAGCAGTGAACGACGGACAGGGCGCCAAGAGACCCAGTACTTC. It specifies CVSSERRTGRQETQYF.

This CDR3 is CASSPTRGHNSYEQYF. CDR3 nucleotides: TGTGCCAGCAGCCCTACCAGGGGGCATAATTCCTACGAGCAGTACTTC. The V call is TRBV13, the J call TRBJ2-7; TRBD1 matches 8 bases. V dropped 5 bases and J dropped 1; count of bases not matched to a gene: 10. This CDR3 comprises 16 residues. Germline V gene lookup returns CDR1 PRHDT and CDR2 FYEKMQ (reference sequence).

This chain links TRBV28 with TRBJ2-2; weak D call: TRBD1 (6 bases). Trimming removed 6 bases at V and 4 bases at J, with 12 bases between. The CDR3 length is 14 residues. Germline lookup yields CDR1 MDHEN and CDR2 SYDVKM. Here the CDR3 reads CASRRTGPTGELFF. The CDR3, as DNA: TGTGCCAGCAGACGCACAGGGCCCACCGGGGAGCTGTTTTTT.

The chain links TRBV4-1 to TRBJ2-3, with a weak D call TRBD2 (5 bases). The CDR3 is made up of 13 amino acids. Trimming removed 3 bases at V and 6 bases at J, with 10 bases between. CDR1 is MGHRA, CDR2 YSYEKL, per germline. CDR3 in amino acids: CASSQDFVDTQYF. The CDR3 DNA follows: TGCGCCAGCAGCCAGGACTTCGTGGATACGCAGTATTTT.

Written as DNA, the CDR3 is TGCGCCAGCAGTGGAAACTCCAGGGAAGGCTACACCTTC. Protein product: CASSGNSREGYTF. V is TRBV10-1 and J is TRBJ1-2, with D tentatively TRBD1 (5 bases). Germline assignment: CDR1 WNHNN and CDR2 SYGVQD (reference sequence). The CDR3 is 13 residues long. V was pared by 4 bases and J by 8 bases, with 14 bases between.

V gene TRBV5-6 combines with J gene TRBJ2-3; possible D gene TRBD2, 6 bases. The CDR3 totals 14 residues. Deletions cut 4 bases from V and 2 bases from J, with 11 bases between. CDR1 is SGHDT, CDR2 YYEEEE, per germline. CDR3 amino acids: CASSEAGPTDTQYF. DNA for the CDR3: TGTGCCAGCAGCGAGGCGGGGCCCACAGATACGCAGTATTTT.

This chain uses TRBV7-3 with TRBJ1-2; 7 bases agree with TRBD1. After removal of 0 bases from V and 7 bases from J, the junction contained 2 bases not matched to a gene. This CDR3 spans 13 amino acids. Looked up from germline, CDR1 is SGHTA and CDR2 is FQGTGA. CDR3 region: CASSLTGGGGYTF. CDR3 sequence (DNA): TGTGCCAGCAGCTTAACAGGGGGCGGTGGCTACACCTTC. Drawing the rest from reference TRBV7-3 and TRBJ1-2, the complete variable domain is GAGVSQTPSNKVTEKGKYVELRCDPISGHTALYWYRQSLGQGPEFLIYFQGTGAADDSGLPNDRFFAVRPEGSVSTLKIQRTERGDSAVYLCASSLTGGGGYTFGSGTRLTVV.

The rearrangement links TRBV30 to TRBJ1-2; 9 bases are a match to TRBD1. The trim removed 0 bases at V and 6 bases at J, leaving 2 bases unmatched. CDR1 is GTSNPN and CDR2 is SVGIG in the germline V gene (reference sequence). The CDR3 consists of 13 residues. The CDR3 DNA sequence: TGTGCCTGGAGTGTTGGGGACAGGGATGGCTACACCTTC. Protein: CAWSVGDRDGYTF.

The chain carries TRBV7-9 and TRBJ2-2; 8 bases map to TRBD2. The V gene's germline CDR1 is SEHNR and CDR2 FQNEAQ (reference sequence). Trimming at V came to 6 bases and at J to 4 bases, leaving 10 bases not matched to a gene. The CDR3 is 16 amino acids. The CDR3 reads CASSASGRAGTGELFF. The CDR3 bases are TGTGCCAGCAGTGCCTCCGGGAGGGCCGGCACCGGGGAGCTGTTTTTT.

This clone was detected a few times. The chain has TRBV10-1 and TRBJ2-7, with D possibly being TRBD1 (7 bases). Germline CDR1 is WNHNN and CDR2 is SYGVQD (reference sequence). V was trimmed by 0 bases and J by 4 bases, leaving 13 bases between them. This CDR3 is built from 15 residues. The CDR3 region is CASSESIQGRYEQYF. The CDR3 DNA is TGCGCCAGCAGTGAGTCGATACAGGGGAGGTACGAGCAGTACTTC.

The chain is built from TRBV5-3 and TRBJ2-2; a weak D match, TRBD1 (6 bases). TRBV5-3 is annotated as an ORF whose role is uncertain. The ends were cut back, 4 bases at V and 1 base at J, with 11 bases in the middle. The CDR3 is made up of 15 amino acids. CDR3 DNA: TGTGCCAGAAGCGTACCGGGACAGAACACCGGGGAGCTGTTTTTT. It translates to CARSVPGQNTGELFF.

The chain employs TRBV28 and TRBJ2-3; 7 bases are a match to TRBD2. CDR3 length: 18 amino acids. J was trimmed by 4 bases and V by 5 bases; bases with no gene match: 18. Germline CDR1 MDHEN, CDR2 SYDVKM. CDR3 nucleotide sequence: TGTGCCAGCAGTATACTCCCCGTATGGGGGGGGGAAGCAGATACGCAGTATTTT. Its translation: CASSILPVWGGEADTQYF.

V and J are TRBV5-6 and TRBJ2-7, with 8 bases matching TRBD1. Trimming removed 4 bases from V and 5 bases from J; junction bases left unmatched: 8. The CDR3 covers 14 residues. Per the germline V gene, CDR1 is SGHDT and CDR2 is YYEEEE. CDR3: CASSPRDRQHEQYF. The DNA of the CDR3 is TGTGCCAGCAGCCCCCGGGACAGGCAACACGAGCAGTACTTC.

The chain combines TRBV30 with TRBJ1-6, with a weak D call TRBD1 (5 bases). The V gene's germline CDR1 is GTSNPN and CDR2 SVGIG (reference sequence). V was cut by 3 bases and J by 9 bases, with 9 bases left in between. The CDR3 sequence is 12 residues long. The CDR3 protein is CAWRTDRSPLHF. CDR3 nucleotides: TGTGCCTGGAGGACAGATCGTTCACCCCTCCACTTT.

Concerning this clone: A read error may produce the germline difference seen at one junction end. The chain couples TRBV28 to TRBJ2-4, with D tentatively TRBD1 (5 bases). This CDR3 is 16 amino acids long. Germline CDR1 reads MDHEN; CDR2 reads SYDVKM. CDR3 sequence reads: CASSSTYSGAKNSQYF. The CDR3 DNA reads TGTGCCAGCAGCTCAACCTATTCTGGGGCCAAAAACAGTCAGTACTTC. The variable domain in full, completed from reference TRBV28 and TRBJ2-4, reads DVKVTQSSRYLVKRTGEKVFLECVQDMDHENMFWYRQDPGLGLRLIYFSYDVKMKEKGDIPEGYSVSREKKERFSLILESASTNQTSMYLCASSSTYSGAKNSQYFGAGTRLSVL.

The chain employs TRBV7-2 and TRBJ2-1; 9 bases align to TRBD2. CDR1 is SGHTA, CDR2 FQGNSA, per germline. V gave up 5 bases and J gave up 1 base; unmatched junction bases: 3. The CDR3 spans 15 residues. CDR3 region: CASSASGASYNEQFF. CDR3 bases: TGTGCCAGCAGCGCTAGCGGGGCGTCCTACAATGAGCAGTTCTTC.

The rearrangement links TRBV11-1 to TRBJ2-5, with 8 bases matching TRBD1. This CDR3 spans 15 amino acids. Per the germline V gene, CDR1 is SGHAT and CDR2 is FQDESV (reference sequence). The ends lost 1 base at V and 5 bases at J; junction bases unmatched: 6. The CDR3 nucleotides are TGTGCCAGCAGCTTAGGGGGACAGGCCGGGGAGACCCAGTACTTC. Translating it yields CASSLGGQAGETQYF.

The chain recombines TRBV30 with TRBJ2-1; 7 nucleotides match TRBD1. The V and J ends lost 0 bases and 4 bases, in that order; junction bases with no gene match: 6. CDR1 GTSNPN and CDR2 SVGIG come from the germline V gene (reference sequence). The CDR3 covers 15 residues. CDR3 sequence: CAWSVLNRGYNEQFF. The CDR3 DNA is TGTGCCTGGAGTGTACTTAACAGGGGATACAATGAGCAGTTCTTC.

The CDR3 is CASSLSQGNNEQFF. CDR3 in DNA: TGTGCCAGCAGTTTATCACAGGGGAACAATGAGCAGTTCTTC. V is TRBV27 and J is TRBJ2-1, with TRBD1 matching 7 bases. Germline CDR1 reads MNHEY; CDR2 reads SMNVEV (reference sequence). The V and J ends lost 0 bases and 5 bases, in that order; junction bases with no gene match: 1. The CDR3 consists of 14 residues.